This T cell receptor (beta chain) was sequenced for a study of T cells after yellow fever vaccination. Study results and limitations: Weaker overall, the secondary response nonetheless peaked faster (day 5 versus 15). Booster sampling recovered most clones from primary vaccination (about 97% CD4, roughly 88% CD8).

This clonotype was observed a handful of times. Its antigen remains unidentified. The germline V gene has CDR1 LNHDA and CDR2 SQIVND (reference sequence). This CDR3 is 17 amino acids long. V was clipped by 6 bases and J by 0 bases; unmatched bases: 11. Making TCR cDNA involved 5'RACE template switching, which added UMIs and a universal primer site. TCRdb reprocessed the 5' RACE reads with MiXCR, giving one entry per CDR3 protein. The sample comprises roughly 260,000 distinct CDR3 sequences, approximately 13% of which are singletons, and 0.45% to 0.65% rests with the top ten. The chain joins TRBV19 to TRBJ1-5, with 7 bases aligning to TRBD1. Sequenced material: CD4+ T cells sorted from PBMCs, taken 45 days after the yellow fever booster vaccination. The TCR originated in a man younger than 45 who received the YFV17D yellow fever vaccine. The CDR3 sequence: CASREHRGDYSNQPQHF. The CDR3 DNA is TGTGCCAGTAGGGAACACAGGGGAGACTATAGCAATCAGCCCCAGCATTTT.